The table lists the clone carrying this T cell receptor (beta chain) with a few counts. V lost 4 bases, J lost 5 bases, and 9 bases stayed unmatched. This CDR3 contains 16 residues. Germline loops: CDR1 SGDLS, CDR2 YYNGEE. The data belong to a study of blood T cell repertoires in COVID-19. Overall study: Samples came from the United States, Italy and Spain, spanning acute and convalescent COVID-19. Nucleic acid was either cDNA or gDNA, and it came from T cells, B-cell-depleted T cells, or PBMCs.

As processed by the authors: Reference gene primer amplification in the assay estimated nucleated cell counts. Profiled with immunoSEQ multiplex PCR; TCRdb holds only in-frame clones, not every one. From that table come the V and J calls and clone size; the DNA was used to work out D and trimming. The top ten clones hold roughly an eighth of a sample with tens of thousands of clones, roughly 82% of them seen once. The rearrangement uses TRBV9 and TRBJ2-2; 9 nucleotides align to TRBD1. The clonotype was recovered from a woman older than 75 with acute or convalescent COVID-19. Source material: peripheral blood. The CDR3 nucleotides read TGTGCCAGCAGCCCCCGGGACAGGGCGGGGACCGGGGAGCTGTTTTTT. It translates to CASSPRDRAGTGELFF. Supplemented by reference TRBV9 and TRBJ2-2, the full variable domain reads DSGVTQTPKHLITATGQRVTLRCSPRSGDLSVYWYQQSLDQGLQFLIQYYNGEERAKGNILERFSAQQFPDLHSELNLSSLELGDSALYFCASSPRDRAGTGELFFGEGSRLTVL.